Shown below are 32 T cell receptor beta chains from a single sample sequenced in a study of beta chain features in type 1 diabetes. General observations from the study: TCRB CDR3s were moderately but significantly shorter in Type 1 diabetes patients in all four CD4+ subsets.

No antigen has been identified for these receptors. cDNA synthesis used the whole RNA isolate, giving expressed TCRB sequences. Assay: immunoSEQ multiplex PCR; the TCRdb copy retains only in-frame clones and omits some. The sample yields roughly 50,000 clones, around half seen once. Sequencing was done on a sample of Tregs from blood. The receptor set was obtained from a woman in her thirties or forties with type 1 diabetes.

The chain joins TRBV19 to TRBJ2-6; unclear D gene. Germline values: CDR1 LNHDA, CDR2 SQIVND (reference sequence). The CDR3 has 16 residues. V lost 4 bases and J lost 0, with 10 bases in between. The CDR3 DNA follows: TGTGCCAGTAGTACGGCAGGCCTCTCTGGGGCCAACGTCCTGACTTTC. Its translation: CASSTAGLSGANVLTF.

This rearrangement joins TRBV5-1 to TRBJ2-1; 11 nucleotides line up with TRBD2. V lost 0 bases to trimming and J lost 8 bases; unmatched junction nucleotides: 4. The V gene's germline CDR1 is SGHRS and CDR2 YFSETQ. This CDR3 is built from 15 residues. Here the CDR3 DNA reads TGCGCCAGCAGCTTGGTGGGTAGCGGGAGGGATGAGCAGTTCTTC. Translation gives CASSLVGSGRDEQFF.

A few counts support this clone. This chain connects TRBV10-3 to TRBJ2-5; 9 nucleotides agree with TRBD1. CDR1 is ENHRY, CDR2 SYGVKD, per germline. V lost 6 bases and J lost 4; bases outside the gene matches: 12. CDR3 size: 16 residues. CDR3 sequence: CAISGGRTGGGETQYF. CDR3 nucleotides: TGTGCCATCAGCGGGGGGAGAACAGGGGGCGGAGAGACCCAGTACTTC.

This chain joins TRBV11-2 and TRBJ2-3, with D tentatively TRBD1 (5 bases). The V and J ends lost 0 bases and 0 bases respectively, with 7 bases between them. CDR1 and CDR2 from the germline V gene are SGHAT and FQNNGV. The CDR3 runs 15 residues. The chain's CDR3 is CASSLDQGSTDTQYF. Here the CDR3 DNA reads TGTGCCAGCAGCTTAGACCAGGGAAGCACAGATACGCAGTATTTT. Supplemented by reference TRBV11-2 and TRBJ2-3, the full variable domain reads EAGVAQSPRYKIIEKRQSVAFWCNPISGHATLYWYQQILGQGPKLLIQFQNNGVVDDSQLPKDRFSAERLKGVDSTLKIQPAKLEDSAVYLCASSLDQGSTDTQYFGPGTRLTVL.

Of note for this clone: A junction end diverges from the germline sequence, so it may reflect a read error. The rearrangement uses TRBV28 and TRBJ1-2; 8 bases align to TRBD1. Germline V gene sequence: CDR1 MDHEN, CDR2 SYDVKM. The CDR3 runs 14 residues. CDR3 coding DNA: TGTGCCAGCAGACTTTCGGACAGGGTAGACTCTACAGCCTTC. It yields the protein CASRLSDRVDSTAF.

This chain connects TRBV10-3 to TRBJ1-1; D unclear. V lost 2 bases to trimming and J lost 6 bases, with 10 bases between them. The CDR3 totals 13 residues. CDR1 ENHRY and CDR2 SYGVKD come from the germline V gene. DNA for the CDR3: TGTGCCATCAGTGAGGTTGGAGGCGCTGAAGCTTTCTTT. Translation gives CAISEVGGAEAFF.

The genes are TRBV6-5 and TRBJ2-2; TRBD1 matches 9 bases. Germline values: CDR1 MNHEY, CDR2 SVGAGI. With V trimmed by 6 bases and J by 4 bases, 6 bases remained unmatched. CDR3 length equals 15 residues. CDR3 sequence (DNA): TGTGCCAGCAGCTCATGGGACAGGGCCACCGGGGAGCTGTTTTTT. Its translation: CASSSWDRATGELFF.

V is TRBV27 and J is TRBJ2-2; D uncertain. This CDR3 has 12 residues. V was pared by 5 bases and J by 7 bases, with 8 bases between. Germline CDR1 is MNHEY and CDR2 is SMNVEV (reference sequence). The CDR3 nucleotides read TGTGCCAGCAGTCCCGTGTACGGGGAGCTGTTTTTT. Its translation is CASSPVYGELFF.

This clone came up a few times. The chain combines TRBV20-1 with TRBJ2-1, with a tentative D call TRBD2 (5 bases). In germline, CDR1 is DFQATT, CDR2 SNEGSKA (reference sequence). The CDR3 has 10 amino acids. The ends were cut back, 6 bases at V and 13 bases at J, with 13 bases in the middle. The CDR3 reads CSAQTRNQFF. In nucleotides, the CDR3 is TGCAGTGCGCAAACTAGAAATCAGTTCTTC.

The chain is built from TRBV27 and TRBJ2-7, with 8 positions matching TRBD2. V was pared by 4 bases and J by 3 bases, with 8 bases of the junction left unmatched. Germline assignment: CDR1 MNHEY and CDR2 SMNVEV (reference sequence). CDR3 length: 15 residues. This CDR3 is CASSSTGTSNYEQYF. The CDR3 region has the DNA TGTGCCAGCAGTTCTACCGGGACTAGTAACTACGAGCAGTACTTC.

This clone was seen once. The chain couples TRBV7-2 to TRBJ2-1; 8 bases align to TRBD1. Per the germline V gene, CDR1 is SGHTA and CDR2 is FQGNSA. J gave up 1 base and V 4 bases, and 3 bases lay outside the gene matches. The CDR3 runs 15 residues. The CDR3: CASSSGQGSYNEQFF. The CDR3 DNA is TGTGCCAGCAGCTCCGGACAGGGTTCCTACAATGAGCAGTTCTTC.

The gene calls are TRBV9 and TRBJ1-1; no clear D. The CDR3 sequence is 12 residues long. From germline, CDR1 is SGDLS and CDR2 YYNGEE. Trimming shortened V by 4 bases and J by 8 bases, and 12 bases separated the two germline ends. The DNA for the CDR3 is TGTGCCAGCAGCCCACGGGAGGGCGAAGCTTTCTTT. Its translation is CASSPREGEAFF.

This clone was seen just once. The chain has TRBV7-2 and TRBJ2-5; the D gene is possibly TRBD2 (6 bases). Germline CDR1 SGHTA, CDR2 FQGNSA. The CDR3 is 14 residues long. The V and J ends lost 4 bases and 5 bases respectively, with 14 bases between them. CDR3 nucleotides: TGTGCCAGCAGCTCCCGGACTAATCGGGAGACCCAGTACTTC. Protein: CASSSRTNRETQYF.

This clone was counted only a few times. The J gene is TRBJ2-1, the V gene TRBV18; D possibly corresponds to TRBD1 (6 bases). The germline V and J ends were trimmed by 7 bases and 7 bases, with 20 bases remaining between them. Germline values: CDR1 KGHSH, CDR2 LQKENI. The CDR3 has 15 amino acids. The CDR3 reads CASFLTSTGQNEQFF. The CDR3 DNA sequence: TGTGCCAGCTTTCTGACCTCGACAGGTCAGAATGAGCAGTTCTTC. Full variable domain (rest looked up from reference TRBV18 and TRBJ2-1): NAGVMQNPRHLVRRRGQEARLRCSPMKGHSHVYWYRQLPEEGLKFMVYLQKENIIDESGMPKERFSAEFPKEGPSILRIQQVVRGDSAAYFCASFLTSTGQNEQFFGPGTRLTVL.

This chain connects TRBV7-8 to TRBJ2-6; D gene ambiguous. The CDR3 extends over 18 amino acids. From germline, CDR1 is SGHVS and CDR2 FQNEAQ. The V and J ends lost 2 bases and 2 bases respectively, with 16 bases between them. The CDR3 reads CASSLLGGFGAGANVLTF. In nucleotides, the CDR3 is TGTGCCAGCAGCTTACTAGGTGGGTTCGGAGCTGGGGCCAACGTCCTGACTTTC.

This sequence joins TRBV7-2 and TRBJ1-2, with 7 bases matching TRBD1. This CDR3 is 13 amino acids long. V was pared by 5 bases and J by 4 bases, with 4 bases of the junction left unmatched. The germline V gene encodes CDR1 SGHTA and CDR2 FQGNSA. CDR3 sequence: CASSDGTVYGYTF. The CDR3 DNA reads as TGTGCCAGCAGCGACGGGACAGTCTATGGCTACACCTTC.

CDR3 nucleotides: TGTGCCAGCAGCTTGGGACTTCTCATGAGCACAGATACGCAGTATTTT. It specifies CASSLGLLMSTDTQYF. The chain has TRBV5-6 and TRBJ2-3; D ambiguous. Trimming removed 0 bases at V and 0 bases at J, with 11 bases between. The CDR3 is 16 residues long. CDR1 is SGHDT, CDR2 YYEEEE, per germline. Full variable domain (outside the CDR3, taken from reference TRBV5-6 and TRBJ2-3): DAGVTQSPTHLIKTRGQQVTLRCSPKSGHDTVSWYQQALGQGPQFIFQYYEEEERQRGNFPDRFSGHQFPNYSSELNVNALLLGDSALYLCASSLGLLMSTDTQYFGPGTRLTVL.

This clone has just one count. The gene calls are TRBV19 and TRBJ2-3, with D possibly being TRBD2 (6 bases). The CDR3 covers 13 residues. V was trimmed by 5 bases and J by 7 bases, leaving 13 bases between them. Per the germline V gene, CDR1 is LNHDA and CDR2 is SQIVND (reference sequence). The CDR3 here is CASSSPGGNTQYF. In nucleotides, the CDR3 is TGTGCCAGTAGTTCCCCCGGAGGGAATACGCAGTATTTT.

The sample holds one count of this clone. Mismatch with germline at one junction end may stem from a read error. The V and J genes are TRBV30 and TRBJ2-3, with D perhaps matching TRBD2 (6 bases). The CDR3 length is 15 residues. CDR1 and CDR2 from the germline V gene are GTSNPN and SVGIG (reference sequence). The CDR3 sequence is CAWRFAGLFTGTQYF. The CDR3 region has the DNA TGTGCCTGGCGCTTCGCGGGACTTTTCACAGGTACGCAGTATTTT.

This clone was detected ten times or more. The rearrangement uses TRBV7-9 and TRBJ1-3; possibly TRBD1 for D (6 bases). Germline V gene lookup returns CDR1 SEHNR and CDR2 FQNEAQ (reference sequence). There are 14 residues in the CDR3. Trimming left V 4 bases short and J 0 bases short, with 7 bases between. The DNA of the CDR3 is TGTGCCAGCAGCTCACAGGGCTCTGGAAACACCATATATTTT. Its protein is CASSSQGSGNTIYF.

The chain carries TRBV5-1 and TRBJ2-2; the match to TRBD2 covers 14 bases. Germline V gene data show CDR1 as SGHRS and CDR2 as YFSETQ. V was clipped by 3 bases and J by 6 bases; unmatched bases: 13. The CDR3 is made up of 19 amino acids. CDR3 residues: CASSSVGTSGGSRSGELFF. CDR3 DNA sequence: TGCGCCAGCAGCTCGGTCGGGACTAGCGGGGGTAGTCGGTCCGGGGAGCTGTTTTTT.

The chain is built from TRBV7-2 and TRBJ1-4, with TRBD1 identical over 7 bases. CDR3 length: 15 residues. In germline, CDR1 is SGHTA, CDR2 FQGNSA. V shed 5 bases and J 0 bases; nucleotides not matched to a gene: 3. In DNA, the CDR3 is TGTGCCAGCAGCCTACAGGGGTCAACTAATGAAAAACTGTTTTTT. The encoded protein is CASSLQGSTNEKLFF.

The chain couples TRBV29-1 to TRBJ1-2; 7 positions match TRBD1. CDR3 size: 14 residues. The germline CDR1 and CDR2 sequences are SQVTM and ANQGSEA. The ends lost 3 bases at V and 5 bases at J; junction bases unmatched: 9. The CDR3 nucleotides are TGCAGCGTTGACGTGGGGACAGACTTTTATGGCTACACCTTC. Its translation is CSVDVGTDFYGYTF. The variable domain in full, with the rest retrieved from reference TRBV29-1 and TRBJ1-2, is SAVISQKPSRDICQRGTSLTIQCQVDSQVTMMFWYRQQPGQSLTLIATANQGSEATYESGFVIDKFPISRPNLTFSTLTVSNMSPEDSSIYLCSVDVGTDFYGYTFGSGTRLTVV.

This clone was seen more than once but under ten times. The V and J genes are TRBV28 and TRBJ1-1, with D uncertain. The CDR3 runs 12 residues. The germline V gene encodes CDR1 MDHEN and CDR2 SYDVKM. V lost 10 bases to trimming and J lost 1 base, with 10 bases between them. Written as DNA, the CDR3 is TGTGCCACCAAGGGAGGGAACACTGAAGCTTTCTTT. This sequence encodes CATKGGNTEAFF.

This clone was observed a handful of times. This chain connects TRBV7-2 to TRBJ1-5; weak D call: TRBD1 (6 bases). The CDR3 consists of 14 residues. V dropped 3 bases and J dropped 4 bases, with 10 bases sitting between them. The germline V gene encodes CDR1 SGHTA and CDR2 FQGNSA. CDR3 loop: CASSLTGLNQPQHF. CDR3 coding DNA: TGTGCCAGCAGCTTGACAGGTTTGAATCAGCCCCAGCATTTT.

Only a few counts were recorded for this clone. The V call is TRBV7-2, the J call TRBJ2-3; 10 positions agree with TRBD2. The CDR3 spans 17 residues. The germline CDR1 and CDR2 sequences are SGHTA and FQGNSA. V dropped 0 bases and J dropped 6; count of bases not matched to a gene: 9. The CDR3 spells CASSLASLAGEADTQYF. The CDR3 DNA reads TGTGCCAGCAGCTTAGCGAGTCTAGCGGGAGAGGCGGATACGCAGTATTTT.

This clone was seen only a few times. This chain uses TRBV2 with TRBJ2-2; D uncertain. Looked up from germline, CDR1 is SNHLY and CDR2 is FYNNEI. The CDR3 is 13 residues long. Between the trimmed V and J ends, which lost 4 bases and 8 bases, there was a span of 11 bases. The CDR3 DNA reads TGTGCCAGCAGTGGGAGACTGGCTGGGGAGCTGTTTTTT. Translated, it gives CASSGRLAGELFF.

There are a few counts of this clone. The chain joins TRBV11-1 to TRBJ2-3, with a tentative D call TRBD2 (5 bases). The CDR3 has 16 amino acids. Germline V gives CDR1 SGHAT, CDR2 FQDESV (reference sequence). Trimming took 5 bases from V and 5 from J, leaving 20 bases between them. CDR3 loop: CASSLQTGMSGDTQYF. The CDR3 coding sequence is TGTGCCAGCAGCCTCCAAACTGGAATGAGCGGAGATACGCAGTATTTT. Supplemented by reference TRBV11-1 and TRBJ2-3, the full variable domain reads EAEVAQSPRYKITEKSQAVAFWCDPISGHATLYWYRQILGQGPELLVQFQDESVVDDSQLPKDRFSAERLKGVDSTLKIQPAELGDSAMYLCASSLQTGMSGDTQYFGPGTRLTVL.

Remarks on this clone: The identical CDR3 is also encoded by other nucleotide sequences in the sample. This chain joins TRBV6-5 and TRBJ1-1, with D possibly matching TRBD1 (6 bases). The V gene lost 8 bases and the J gene lost 3 bases, with 13 bases spanning the gap. The CDR3 extends over 13 amino acids. Germline CDR1 reads MNHEY; CDR2 reads SVGAGI. Here the CDR3 DNA reads TGTGCCAGCTCTCGGACAGAGGACACTGAAGCTTTCTTT. Translating it yields CASSRTEDTEAFF.

The rearrangement uses TRBV5-1 and TRBJ2-1; 8 bases are a match to TRBD1. V lost 0 bases, J lost 6 bases, and 8 bases stayed unmatched. Looked up from germline, CDR1 is SGHRS and CDR2 is YFSETQ. The CDR3 runs 16 residues. The CDR3: CASSLARGQLVNEQFF. Written as DNA, the CDR3 is TGCGCCAGCAGCTTGGCCAGGGGGCAGTTAGTCAATGAGCAGTTCTTC.

This clone was recorded only once. The chain links TRBV11-2 to TRBJ1-1; D is undetermined. Trimming removed 6 bases at V and 9 bases at J, with 14 bases between. CDR3 length: 12 residues. Germline assignment: CDR1 SGHAT and CDR2 FQNNGV. The CDR3 DNA follows: TGTGCCAGCAGTCCCCCCGGAGGTAAAGCTTTCTTT. Residues: CASSPPGGKAFF.

This chain uses TRBV15 with TRBJ2-1, with TRBD2 matching 10 bases. V trimming: 0 bases; J trimming: 6 bases; junction bases outside the gene matches: 23. CDR3 length: 22 residues. Germline lookup yields CDR1 LNHNV and CDR2 YYDKDF (reference sequence). CDR3 loop: CATSRDGLGWRSGRAVGNEQFF. CDR3 coding DNA: TGTGCCACCAGCAGAGATGGGTTGGGTTGGCGGAGCGGGAGGGCCGTGGGCAATGAGCAGTTCTTC.